The source of this T cell receptor beta chain is a study of blood T cell repertoires in COVID-19. Study in general: The analysed material was cDNA or gDNA that came from T cells, B-cell-depleted T cells, or PBMCs.

Recruits, aged about 18 to 95 years, lived in 24 US areas. Clinical history reported by participants formed the basis on which cohorts were assigned. Recovered Cohort 3 donors showed two negative PCRs, clearance, or symptom resolution. The germline V gene encodes CDR1 MNHNS and CDR2 SASEGT. V was pared by 3 bases and J by 0 bases, with 1 base of the junction left unmatched. The CDR3 is made up of 15 amino acids. This table comes from immunoSEQ multiplex PCR, and its TCRdb copy is limited to in-frame clones, with some not included. Of approximately 490,000 clones detected, around 87% appear once; the ten largest clones hold 0.7%.

Sequenced input: PBMCs or T cells enriched from blood (not recorded which). The receptor comes from a woman aged 18-29 years who had recovered from COVID-19. This chain connects TRBV6-1 to TRBJ1-2; 10 positions agree with TRBD1. CDR3 DNA sequence: TGTGCCAGCAGTGACGGACAGGGGGCTAACTATGGCTACACCTTC. It is translated as CASSDGQGANYGYTF.